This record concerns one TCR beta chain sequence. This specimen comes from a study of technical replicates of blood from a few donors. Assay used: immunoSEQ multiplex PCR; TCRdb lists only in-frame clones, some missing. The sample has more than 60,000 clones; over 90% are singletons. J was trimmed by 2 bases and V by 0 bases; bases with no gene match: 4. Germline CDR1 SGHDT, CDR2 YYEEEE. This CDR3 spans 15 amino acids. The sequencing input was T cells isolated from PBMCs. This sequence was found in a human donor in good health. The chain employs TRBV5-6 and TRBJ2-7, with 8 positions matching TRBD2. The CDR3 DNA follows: TGTGCCAGCAGCTTGGAGCGGGAGTCGACCTACGAGCAGTACTTC. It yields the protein CASSLERESTYEQYF.